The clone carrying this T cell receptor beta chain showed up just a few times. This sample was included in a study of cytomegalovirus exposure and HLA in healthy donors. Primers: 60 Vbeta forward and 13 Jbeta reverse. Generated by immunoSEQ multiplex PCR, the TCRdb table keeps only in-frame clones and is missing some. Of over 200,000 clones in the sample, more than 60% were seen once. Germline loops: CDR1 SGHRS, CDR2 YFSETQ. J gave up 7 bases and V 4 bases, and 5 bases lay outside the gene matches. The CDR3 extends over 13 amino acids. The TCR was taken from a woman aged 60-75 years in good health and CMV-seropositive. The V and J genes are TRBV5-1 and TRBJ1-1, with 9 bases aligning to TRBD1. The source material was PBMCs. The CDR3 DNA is TGCGCCAGCAGCCTAACAGGGGGCTTTGAAGCTTTCTTT. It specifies CASSLTGGFEAFF.